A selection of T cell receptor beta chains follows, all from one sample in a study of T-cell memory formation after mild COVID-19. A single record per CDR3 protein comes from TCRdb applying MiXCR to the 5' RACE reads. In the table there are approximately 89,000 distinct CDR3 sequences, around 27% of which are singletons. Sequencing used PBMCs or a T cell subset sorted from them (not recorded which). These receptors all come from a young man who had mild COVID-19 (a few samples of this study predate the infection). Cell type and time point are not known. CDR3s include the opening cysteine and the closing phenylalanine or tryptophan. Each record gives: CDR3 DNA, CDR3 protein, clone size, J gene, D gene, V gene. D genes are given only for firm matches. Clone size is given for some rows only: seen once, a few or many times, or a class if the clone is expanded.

cdr3_nt: TGTGCCACCAGCAGAGATAGGGGGCTAGGTCAGCCCCAGCATTTT
cdr3_aa: CATSRDRGLGQPQHF
clone_size: .
j_call: TRBJ1-5
d_call: TRBD1
v_call: TRBV15

cdr3_nt: TGTGCCAGCAGCCGGGCCACAGATACGCAGTATTTT
cdr3_aa: CASSRATDTQYF
clone_size: .
j_call: TRBJ2-3
d_call: .
v_call: TRBV12-3/TRBV12-4

cdr3_nt: TGCGCCAGCAGCTTGGCCGATTTAAGAATCGGCACAGATACGCAGTATTTT
cdr3_aa: CASSLADLRIGTDTQYF
clone_size: few
j_call: TRBJ2-3
d_call: .
v_call: TRBV5-1

cdr3_nt: TGCAGCGTTGTTCAAAGGACAAATTTCTACGAGCAGTACTTC
cdr3_aa: CSVVQRTNFYEQYF
clone_size: .
j_call: TRBJ2-7
d_call: .
v_call: TRBV29-1

cdr3_nt: TGCAGCGTTTGGGGGGTATCTGGAAACACCATATATTTT
cdr3_aa: CSVWGVSGNTIYF
clone_size: .
j_call: TRBJ1-3
d_call: .
v_call: TRBV29-1

cdr3_nt: TGCAGTGCTAGTGCGGGTGAGCAGTTCTTC
cdr3_aa: CSASAGEQFF
clone_size: few
j_call: TRBJ2-1
d_call: .
v_call: TRBV20-1

cdr3_nt: TGTGCCAGCAGCTTACCCCGCCGACCGAGCGGGGCAGATACGCAGTATTTT
cdr3_aa: CASSLPRRPSGADTQYF
clone_size: few
j_call: TRBJ2-3
d_call: TRBD2
v_call: TRBV7-2

cdr3_nt: TGTGCCAGCAGCTCGACGACGAGGCGGGGGTTTACTGAAGCTTTCTTT
cdr3_aa: CASSSTTRRGFTEAFF
clone_size: few
j_call: TRBJ1-1
d_call: .
v_call: TRBV6-5

cdr3_nt: TGCAGCGTCACTACGACAGAGCAGAACACTGAAGCTTTCTTT
cdr3_aa: CSVTTTEQNTEAFF
clone_size: .
j_call: TRBJ1-1
d_call: .
v_call: TRBV29-1

cdr3_nt: TGCGCCAGCAGCTTTTTCTGGTCAGGAGGAGCCAAAAACATTCAGTACTTC
cdr3_aa: CASSFFWSGGAKNIQYF
clone_size: .
j_call: TRBJ2-4
d_call: .
v_call: TRBV5-1

cdr3_nt: TGCAGTGCAGGGGGGCTAGCGGGGGCCCCACCTAAGACCCAGTACTTC
cdr3_aa: CSAGGLAGAPPKTQYF
clone_size: few
j_call: TRBJ2-5
d_call: TRBD2
v_call: TRBV20-1

cdr3_nt: TGTGCCAGCAGCTTAGCGGGCAGGGGGTTTGATGAGCAGTTCTTC
cdr3_aa: CASSLAGRGFDEQFF
clone_size: few
j_call: TRBJ2-1
d_call: TRBD1
v_call: TRBV7-9

cdr3_nt: TGCAGTGCTAGAGAGGGACCCAGGCGCTTCAATGAGCAGTTCTTC
cdr3_aa: CSAREGPRRFNEQFF
clone_size: .
j_call: TRBJ2-1
d_call: .
v_call: TRBV20-1

cdr3_nt: TGTGCCAGCACCGAACCTCCCGGCCCATCTGGGGCCAACGTCCTGACTTTC
cdr3_aa: CASTEPPGPSGANVLTF
clone_size: few
j_call: TRBJ2-6
d_call: .
v_call: TRBV7-9

cdr3_nt: TGTGCCAGTACCCACGGAGGTCAGCCCCAGCATTTT
cdr3_aa: CASTHGGQPQHF
clone_size: .
j_call: TRBJ1-5
d_call: .
v_call: TRBV19

cdr3_nt: TGCGCCAGCAGCCAAGGCGGGGGGCGAGCTTTCTTT
cdr3_aa: CASSQGGGRAFF
clone_size: few
j_call: TRBJ1-1
d_call: .
v_call: TRBV4-1

cdr3_nt: TGTGCCAGCGTACAAGAGGTCGGGGAGCTGTTTTTT
cdr3_aa: CASVQEVGELFF
clone_size: few
j_call: TRBJ2-2
d_call: .
v_call: TRBV12-3/TRBV12-4

cdr3_nt: TGTGCCATCAGTGAGACCGACAGGGTAAGGCAGCCCCAGCATTTT
cdr3_aa: CAISETDRVRQPQHF
clone_size: .
j_call: TRBJ1-5
d_call: TRBD1
v_call: TRBV10-3

cdr3_nt: TGTGCCAGCAGTCAAGACAGGGGGCGTACAGATACGCAGTATTTT
cdr3_aa: CASSQDRGRTDTQYF
clone_size: few
j_call: TRBJ2-3
d_call: TRBD1
v_call: TRBV6-2/TRBV6-3

cdr3_nt: TGCGCCAGCAGCCAAGATGTAGGGACAGGGCGGCGGGAAGCTTTCTTT
cdr3_aa: CASSQDVGTGRREAFF
clone_size: .
j_call: TRBJ1-1
d_call: TRBD1
v_call: TRBV4-1

cdr3_nt: TGTGCCAGGTCGCCGGGGACTAGCGCCAATGAGCAGTTCTTC
cdr3_aa: CARSPGTSANEQFF
clone_size: .
j_call: TRBJ2-1
d_call: TRBD2
v_call: TRBV2

cdr3_nt: TGTGCCAGCAGCGTGGACGGAGGACATACGCAGTATTTT
cdr3_aa: CASSVDGGHTQYF
clone_size: few
j_call: TRBJ2-3
d_call: .
v_call: TRBV9

cdr3_nt: TGTGCCAGCAGTCACCTAGGCCGGGAGAGCTCCTACAATGAGCAGTTCTTC
cdr3_aa: CASSHLGRESSYNEQFF
clone_size: few
j_call: TRBJ2-1
d_call: .
v_call: TRBV7-2

cdr3_nt: TGTGCCAGCAGGGACAGGGGTTCCTACAATGAGCAGTTCTTC
cdr3_aa: CASRDRGSYNEQFF
clone_size: .
j_call: TRBJ2-1
d_call: TRBD1
v_call: TRBV14

cdr3_nt: TGTGCCAGCAGTAATGGGGTCACCGGGGAGCTGTTTTTT
cdr3_aa: CASSNGVTGELFF
clone_size: .
j_call: TRBJ2-2
d_call: .
v_call: TRBV4-2

cdr3_nt: TGTGCCAGCAGCTATGGCCCCGACAGGTTAAGACTGAACACTGAAGCTTTCTTT
cdr3_aa: CASSYGPDRLRLNTEAFF
clone_size: .
j_call: TRBJ1-1
d_call: .
v_call: TRBV7-2

cdr3_nt: TGTGCCAGCAGCTTATGGGCCGGGACAGATACGCAGTATTTT
cdr3_aa: CASSLWAGTDTQYF
clone_size: .
j_call: TRBJ2-3
d_call: .
v_call: TRBV7-3

cdr3_nt: TGTGCCAGCAGTTGGGTCCACAGCACAGATACGCAGTATTTT
cdr3_aa: CASSWVHSTDTQYF
clone_size: .
j_call: TRBJ2-3
d_call: .
v_call: TRBV12-3/TRBV12-4

cdr3_nt: TGTGCCAGCAGTATTGAGGATACGCAGTATTTT
cdr3_aa: CASSIEDTQYF
clone_size: few
j_call: TRBJ2-3
d_call: .
v_call: TRBV7-8

cdr3_nt: TGTGCCAGCAGTGAATCCCCGGGGAGGGAAGCTTTCTTT
cdr3_aa: CASSESPGREAFF
clone_size: .
j_call: TRBJ1-1
d_call: .
v_call: TRBV25-1

cdr3_nt: TGTGCCATCAGTGACACGGACAGAGCAAATGAGCAGTTCTTC
cdr3_aa: CAISDTDRANEQFF
clone_size: once
j_call: TRBJ2-1
d_call: .
v_call: TRBV10-3

cdr3_nt: TGCGCCAGCAGCCATCCACCCCGGGGGCAGTTCTTC
cdr3_aa: CASSHPPRGQFF
clone_size: few
j_call: TRBJ2-1
d_call: .
v_call: TRBV4-1

cdr3_nt: TGTGCCAGCAGCTACAACTCCGGTATCTTGGAGACCCAGTACTTC
cdr3_aa: CASSYNSGILETQYF
clone_size: .
j_call: TRBJ2-5
d_call: .
v_call: TRBV7-2

cdr3_nt: TGTGCCAGCAGCCAAACGACTAGCGGGGGCACAGATACGCAGTATTTT
cdr3_aa: CASSQTTSGGTDTQYF
clone_size: .
j_call: TRBJ2-3
d_call: TRBD2
v_call: TRBV6-2/TRBV6-3

cdr3_nt: TGTGCCAGCAGCGCCTTTGTGAACACTGAAGCTTTCTTT
cdr3_aa: CASSAFVNTEAFF
clone_size: .
j_call: TRBJ1-1
d_call: .
v_call: TRBV13

cdr3_nt: TGTGCCAGCAGTCACGGGACTAGCTATGAGCAGTTCTTC
cdr3_aa: CASSHGTSYEQFF
clone_size: .
j_call: TRBJ2-1
d_call: TRBD2
v_call: TRBV6-2/TRBV6-3

cdr3_nt: TGTGCCAGCAGCTCAGGGCCTGAGGCTTTCTTT
cdr3_aa: CASSSGPEAFF
clone_size: few
j_call: TRBJ1-1
d_call: .
v_call: TRBV7-9

cdr3_nt: TGCGCCAGCAGCCACCGGACTGAGAACACTGAAGCTTTCTTT
cdr3_aa: CASSHRTENTEAFF
clone_size: few
j_call: TRBJ1-1
d_call: .
v_call: TRBV4-3

cdr3_nt: TGCAGTGCTAGAGATCCTCGCGGGGGGTACAATGAGCAGTTCTTC
cdr3_aa: CSARDPRGGYNEQFF
clone_size: .
j_call: TRBJ2-1
d_call: TRBD2
v_call: TRBV20-1

cdr3_nt: TGCGCCAGCAGCCAAGAACCTTGGGCAGGAGGGAATGAAAAACTGTTTTTT
cdr3_aa: CASSQEPWAGGNEKLFF
clone_size: .
j_call: TRBJ1-4
d_call: .
v_call: TRBV4-3

cdr3_nt: TGTGCCAGCAGAACCGGACTGGCCCAGTACTTC
cdr3_aa: CASRTGLAQYF
clone_size: .
j_call: TRBJ2-5
d_call: .
v_call: TRBV6-2/TRBV6-3

cdr3_nt: TGTGCCAGCAGTTTAGGAGGGACTACTGAAGCTTTCTTT
cdr3_aa: CASSLGGTTEAFF
clone_size: .
j_call: TRBJ1-1
d_call: .
v_call: TRBV12-3/TRBV12-4

cdr3_nt: TGTGCCAGCAGCTTGGCCAGCCACAATGAGCAGTTCTTC
cdr3_aa: CASSLASHNEQFF
clone_size: few
j_call: TRBJ2-1
d_call: .
v_call: TRBV7-9

cdr3_nt: TGTGCCAGCAGCTTTAGCGGGGGGACGAACACCGGGGAGCTGTTTTTT
cdr3_aa: CASSFSGGTNTGELFF
clone_size: .
j_call: TRBJ2-2
d_call: TRBD2
v_call: TRBV7-6

cdr3_nt: TGTGCCAGCAGCGGACAGGGATATGAGCAGTTCTTC
cdr3_aa: CASSGQGYEQFF
clone_size: few
j_call: TRBJ2-1
d_call: TRBD1
v_call: TRBV9

cdr3_nt: TGTGCCAGCAGCGGTGCAACTAATGAAAAACTGTTTTTT
cdr3_aa: CASSGATNEKLFF
clone_size: few
j_call: TRBJ1-4
d_call: .
v_call: TRBV6-2/TRBV6-3